This T cell receptor (beta chain) was profiled in a study of regulatory T cells in long-lasting Graves disease. The study's findings and limits: The analysis examined peripheral blood only and excluded thyroid tissue.

Time point here: persistent/refractory GD, antithyroid drugs over 5 years with positive TRAb. From PBMCs, RNA was extracted and then used to make the TCR library. The CDR3 has 18 residues. Germline lookup yields CDR1 MNHEY and CDR2 SVGEGT. Trimming at V came to 10 bases and at J to 3 bases, leaving 15 bases not matched to a gene. The authors built TCR beta libraries using iRepertoire HTBI primers and Arm-PCR of CDR3 regions. In the original workflow: Overall, samples carried more than 55 TRBV and 14 TRBJ segments. One entry per CDR3 protein, called by TCRdb with MiXCR from the multiplex PCR reads. TCRdb, not the authors, supplied the V and J calls. The profile covers 700,000 or so distinct CDR3 sequences, with approximately 29% appearing a single time and under 55% taken by the ten largest. Regarding this clonotype: Its matching antigen is unknown.

The receptor's source is a female donor with Graves disease. This rearrangement joins TRBV6-2 or TRBV6-3 to TRBJ2-2; 12 bases align to TRBD1. Sequences were derived from peripheral blood mononuclear cells (PBMCs), sampled when the disease was refractory, from a patient treated with antithyroid drugs. The CDR3: CATVAGTGGRGDTGELFF. For the CDR3, the DNA is TGTGCCACCGTAGCCGGGACAGGGGGCAGGGGGGACACCGGGGAGCTGTTTTTT.